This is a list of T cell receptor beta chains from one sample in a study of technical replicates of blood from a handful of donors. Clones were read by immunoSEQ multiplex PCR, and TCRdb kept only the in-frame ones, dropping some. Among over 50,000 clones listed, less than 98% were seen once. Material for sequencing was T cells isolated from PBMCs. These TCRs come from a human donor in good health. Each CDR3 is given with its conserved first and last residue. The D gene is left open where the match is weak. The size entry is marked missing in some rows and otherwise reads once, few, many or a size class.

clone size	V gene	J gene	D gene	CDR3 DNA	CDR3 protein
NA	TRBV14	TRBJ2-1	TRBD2	TGTGCCAGCAGCCAAATTCAACTAGCGGGGTTGGGTGAGCAGTTCTTC	CASSQIQLAGLGEQFF
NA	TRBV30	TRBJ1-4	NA	TGTGCCTGGAAGCGGAGGGAGGGGAATGAAAAACTGTTTTTT	CAWKRREGNEKLFF
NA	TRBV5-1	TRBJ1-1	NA	TGCGCCAGCAGCCAGGAGGGAACGGAGGGGACTGAAGCTTTCTTT	CASSQEGTEGTEAFF
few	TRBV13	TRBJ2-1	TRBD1	TGTGCCAGCAGCTTAGGGACAGGGGGCGGTGAGCAGTTCTTC	CASSLGTGGGEQFF
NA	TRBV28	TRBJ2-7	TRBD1	TGTGCCAGCAGTAATGACAGGGATATGAACTTC	CASSNDRDMNF
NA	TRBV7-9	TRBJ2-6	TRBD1	TGTGCCAGCAGCCCGGGGCCCGGGACAGGGGACTCTGGGGCCAACGTCCTGACTTTC	CASSPGPGTGDSGANVLTF
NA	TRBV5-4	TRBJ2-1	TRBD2	TGTGCCAGCAGATTATCTAGCGGGGGATACAATGAGCAGTTCTTC	CASRLSSGGYNEQFF
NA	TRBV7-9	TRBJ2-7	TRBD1	TGTGCCAGCAGCCCCTTCGACAGGGGACTCTACGAGCAGTACTTC	CASSPFDRGLYEQYF
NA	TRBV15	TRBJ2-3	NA	TGTGCCACCAGCCGGACGGATTTAGAGGGGGAAGATACGCAGTATTTT	CATSRTDLEGEDTQYF
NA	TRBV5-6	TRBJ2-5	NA	TGTGCCAGCAGCGCAGCGGGTACCCAAGAGACCCAGTACTTC	CASSAAGTQETQYF
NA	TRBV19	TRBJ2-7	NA	TGTGCCAGTAGTATACCCCTAGTGGGCGAGCAGTACTTC	CASSIPLVGEQYF
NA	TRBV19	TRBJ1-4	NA	TGTGCCAGTAGTACAGGGAGGCGACCTAATGAAAAACTGTTTTTT	CASSTGRRPNEKLFF
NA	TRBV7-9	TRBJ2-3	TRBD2	TGTGCCAGCAGCTTTGCGGGAGGGCCAGATACGCAGTATTTT	CASSFAGGPDTQYF
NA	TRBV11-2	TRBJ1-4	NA	TGTGCCAGCAGTCAAGATTACTCTAATGAAAAACTGTTTTTT	CASSQDYSNEKLFF
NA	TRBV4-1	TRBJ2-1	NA	TGCGCCAGCAGCCATTCCCGTCCCGGGACACTTTACAATGAGCAGTTCTTC	CASSHSRPGTLYNEQFF
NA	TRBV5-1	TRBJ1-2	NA	TGCGCCAGCAGCTTAGGGGGGGACTATGGCTACACCTTC	CASSLGGDYGYTF
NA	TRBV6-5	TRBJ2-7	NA	TGTGCCAGCAGTTACTCGACATTTTACGAGCAGTACTTC	CASSYSTFYEQYF
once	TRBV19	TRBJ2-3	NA	TGTGCCAGTACAGCGAGCACAGATACGCAGTATTTT	CASTASTDTQYF
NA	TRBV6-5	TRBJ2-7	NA	TGTGCCAGCAGTTACGGGGCTGGCGGATCCTACGAGCAGTACTTC	CASSYGAGGSYEQYF
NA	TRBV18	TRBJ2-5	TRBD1	TGTGCCAGCTCACCACAGGGGGCGAACCAAGAGACCCAGTACTTC	CASSPQGANQETQYF
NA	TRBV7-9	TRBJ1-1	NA	TGTGCCAGCAGCTTTGGGGGGAGGGCTGAAGCTTTCTTT	CASSFGGRAEAFF
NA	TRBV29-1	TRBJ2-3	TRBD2	TGCAGCGTGACCGGGACTAGCGGGAGGGTTACGCAGTATTTT	CSVTGTSGRVTQYF
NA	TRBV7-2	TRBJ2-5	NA	TGTGCCAGCAGCTTGAAGGGGGAGACCCAGTACTTC	CASSLKGETQYF
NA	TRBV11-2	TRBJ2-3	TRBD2	TGTGCCAGCAGCTTATTAGCGACTAGCGGAGCTACAGATACGCAGTATTTT	CASSLLATSGATDTQYF
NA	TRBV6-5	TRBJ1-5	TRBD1	TGTGCCAGCAGCCGACAGGGTTACAATCAGCCCCAGCATTTT	CASSRQGYNQPQHF
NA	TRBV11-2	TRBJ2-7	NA	TGTGCCAGCAGCTACCAGGGGTACGAGCAGTACTTC	CASSYQGYEQYF
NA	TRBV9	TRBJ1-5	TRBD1	TGTGCCAGCAGCGTAGCACAGGGGGGGGATCAGCCCCAGCATTTT	CASSVAQGGDQPQHF
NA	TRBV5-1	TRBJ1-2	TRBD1	TGCGCCAGCAGCCCAGCCGGACAGGACCACTATGGCTACACCTTC	CASSPAGQDHYGYTF
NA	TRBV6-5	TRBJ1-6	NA	TGTGCCAGCAGTTACTCGGGGGGAAGGGCTTCACCCCTCCACTTT	CASSYSGGRASPLHF
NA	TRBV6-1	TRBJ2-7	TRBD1	TGTGCCAGTCAATCCCGGGACAGGGTGAGGTTC	CASQSRDRVRF
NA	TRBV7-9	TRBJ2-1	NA	TGTGCCAGCAGCACCCAAGGAAGAGGTGAGCAGTTCTTC	CASSTQGRGEQFF
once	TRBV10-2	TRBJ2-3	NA	TGCGCCTCTATAAGGGGCGGGGGCCTCACAGATACGCAGTATTTT	CASIRGGGLTDTQYF
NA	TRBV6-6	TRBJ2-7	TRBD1	TGTGCCAGCAGTTACTCGGAGGGACAGGGCTCCTACGAGCAGTACTTC	CASSYSEGQGSYEQYF
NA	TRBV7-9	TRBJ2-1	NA	TGTGCCAGCAGCTTAAACAGGGATCGGAACAATGAGCAGTTCTTC	CASSLNRDRNNEQFF
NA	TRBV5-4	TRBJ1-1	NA	TGTGCCAGCAGCCCTGAGCCCGACAGAACGAACACTGAAGCTTTCTTT	CASSPEPDRTNTEAFF
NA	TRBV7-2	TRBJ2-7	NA	TGTGCCAGCAGCCACTCGGAGCAGCCGACCTACGAGCAGTACTTC	CASSHSEQPTYEQYF
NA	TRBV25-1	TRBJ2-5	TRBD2	TGTGCCAGCAGCCGCGGACTAGCGGGGGGGGAGACCCAGTACTTC	CASSRGLAGGETQYF
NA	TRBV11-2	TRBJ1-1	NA	TGTGCCAGCAGCTTACAGGGTGGGTCTGGCGCTGAAGCTTTCTTT	CASSLQGGSGAEAFF
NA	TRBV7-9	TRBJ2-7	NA	TGTGCCAGCAGCTTCCGGGACGAGCAGTACTTC	CASSFRDEQYF
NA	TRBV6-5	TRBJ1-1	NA	TGTGCCAGCAGTTACCACAGAATAAACACTGAAGCTTTCTTT	CASSYHRINTEAFF
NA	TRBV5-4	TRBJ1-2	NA	TGTGCCAGCAGCTTGCCTGACAGAAACTATGGCTACACCTTC	CASSLPDRNYGYTF
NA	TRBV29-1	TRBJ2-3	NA	TGCAGCGCCCGGTCAACAGTACCGCCAGATACGCAGTATTTT	CSARSTVPPDTQYF
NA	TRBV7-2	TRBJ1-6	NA	TGTGCCAGCAGGCAGGGGAATTCACCCCTCCACTTT	CASRQGNSPLHF
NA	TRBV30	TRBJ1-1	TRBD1	TGTGCCTGGAGTGGGACAGGCTGGGACACTGAAGCTTTCTTT	CAWSGTGWDTEAFF
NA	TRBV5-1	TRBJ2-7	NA	TGCGCCAGCAGCTTGGCCTTAGAGCCGTCCGAGCAGTACTTC	CASSLALEPSEQYF
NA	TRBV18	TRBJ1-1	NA	TGTGCCAGCTCACCTAACGGTTTAAACACTGAAGCTTTCTTT	CASSPNGLNTEAFF
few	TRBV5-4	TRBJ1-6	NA	TGTGCCAGCAACATACAGGGATCCAAGGCACCCCTCCACTTT	CASNIQGSKAPLHF
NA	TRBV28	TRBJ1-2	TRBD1	TGTGCCAGCAGTTTAAATACAGGGGTTGATGGCTACACCTTC	CASSLNTGVDGYTF
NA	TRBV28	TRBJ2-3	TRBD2	TGTGCCAGCAGTTTATTAGCGGGAGGGGGGGCAGATACGCAGTATTTT	CASSLLAGGGADTQYF
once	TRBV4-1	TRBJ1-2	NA	TGCGCCAGCAGCCAATTTGACCGGGATGACTATGGCTACACCTTC	CASSQFDRDDYGYTF
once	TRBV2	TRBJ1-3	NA	TGTGCCAGCTCCGATACAGTCTCTGGAAACACCATATATTTT	CASSDTVSGNTIYF
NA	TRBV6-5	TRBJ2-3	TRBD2	TGTGCCAGCTCACTAGCGTTCAGCACAGATACGCAGTATTTT	CASSLAFSTDTQYF
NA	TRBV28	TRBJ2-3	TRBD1	TGTGCCAGCAGCTCGGGACAGGTCAGCACAGATACGCAGTATTTT	CASSSGQVSTDTQYF
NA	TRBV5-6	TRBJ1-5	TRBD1	TGTGCCAGCAGCTTCAACCGAAACAGGGGCTCCCACAATCAGCCCCAGCATTTT	CASSFNRNRGSHNQPQHF
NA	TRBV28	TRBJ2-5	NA	TGTGCCAGCAGTCGCAGCCAAGAGACCCAGTACTTC	CASSRSQETQYF
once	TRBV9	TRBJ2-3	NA	TGTGCCAGCAGCGTAGTCGGCGGCGGGAGCACAGATACGCAGTATTTT	CASSVVGGGSTDTQYF
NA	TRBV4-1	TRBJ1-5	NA	TGCGCCAGCAGCCAAGCGCCAGGCAGGGGCGCATCACTACATCAGCCCCAGCATTTT	CASSQAPGRGASLHQPQHF
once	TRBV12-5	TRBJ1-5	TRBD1	TGTGCTAGTGATTTGACAGGGGACCAGCCCCAGCATTTT	CASDLTGDQPQHF
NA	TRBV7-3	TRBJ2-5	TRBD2	TGTGCCAGCAGCTTAGTTGCTAGCGGGGGAGAAGAGACCCAGTACTTC	CASSLVASGGEETQYF